The 15 T cell receptor beta chains in this list originate from one sample, sequenced in a study of identical twins. From the 5' RACE reads, TCRdb called clonotypes with MiXCR, one entry per CDR3 protein. The sample holds roughly 630,000 distinct CDR3 sequences; around 7.5% are singletons and the top ten take about 1.6%. The data also belong to a second study, concerning yellow fever vaccine responses in identical twins.

Sequencing was carried out using PBMCs. Every receptor here comes from a young woman in good health.

The J gene is TRBJ1-1, the V gene TRBV12-3 or TRBV12-4, with 8 bases aligning to TRBD1. V lost 10 bases to trimming and J lost 8 bases; unmatched junction nucleotides: 12. This CDR3 is 13 amino acids long. The CDR3 loop is CATGQGEHWEAFF. CDR3 nucleotide sequence: TGTGCCACCGGACAGGGAGAACACTGGGAAGCTTTCTTT.

This rearrangement joins TRBV19 to TRBJ2-2, with 8 bases aligning to TRBD2. This CDR3 spans 15 amino acids. Looked up from germline, CDR1 is LNHDA and CDR2 is SQIVND (reference sequence). The ends lost 6 bases at V and 3 bases at J; junction bases unmatched: 6. CDR3 DNA: TGTGCCAGTAGCCGGACAGCGGGAGACACCGGGGAGCTGTTTTTT. Translation gives CASSRTAGDTGELFF.

This clonotype was detected only a few times. Sequence at one end of the junction differs from germline and may be a read error. The chain couples TRBV12-3 or TRBV12-4 to TRBJ2-2; D may match TRBD1 or TRBD2 (5 bases each). The CDR3 contains 11 residues. In DNA, the CDR3 is TGCGGGACCGCGAACACCGGGGAGCTGTTTTTT. Amino acid sequence: CGTANTGELFF.

The chain is built from TRBV7-2 and TRBJ2-5, with a weak D call TRBD2 (5 bases). This CDR3 is built from 15 residues. Germline values: CDR1 SGHTA, CDR2 FQGNSA. The V and J ends lost 2 bases and 0 bases respectively, with 10 bases between them. The CDR3 sequence: CASSLFLGNQETQYF. CDR3 bases: TGTGCCAGCAGCTTATTCCTCGGGAACCAAGAGACCCAGTACTTC.

This clonotype was counted between two and nine times. The chain carries TRBV18 and TRBJ2-7; 8 bases map to TRBD1. Germline V gene data show CDR1 as KGHSH and CDR2 as LQKENI. Germline trimming cut 6 bases from V and 4 bases from J; bases unmatched to any gene: 8. The CDR3 spans 14 residues. The CDR3 reads CASSPRTGKYEQYF. The CDR3 bases are TGTGCCAGCTCCCCGAGGACAGGGAAGTACGAGCAGTACTTC.

In its sample, this clonotype was seen a few times. The chain carries TRBV12-3 or TRBV12-4 and TRBJ1-5; D is possibly TRBD1 (6 bases). This CDR3 spans 16 amino acids. Trimming removed 6 bases from V and 0 bases from J, with 15 bases in between. CDR3 sequence (DNA): TGTGCCAGCAGACCGGGGGGCGCTAATAGCAATCAGCCCCAGCATTTT. Translated, it gives CASRPGGANSNQPQHF.

The chain combines TRBV7-9 with TRBJ2-7; 7 bases align to TRBD2. Losses at the gene ends were 4 bases for V and 0 bases for J; bases not matched to a gene: 9. CDR3 length: 16 amino acids. In germline, CDR1 is SEHNR, CDR2 FQNEAQ (reference sequence). The CDR3 here is CASSSRVGGASYEQYF. The CDR3 DNA reads as TGTGCCAGCAGCTCGAGGGTGGGAGGGGCCTCCTACGAGCAGTACTTC.

This clonotype was seen ten or more times. The rearrangement uses TRBV4-1 and TRBJ2-3; TRBD1 or TRBD2 may be the D gene (5 bases each). The CDR3 runs 15 residues. CDR1 and CDR2 (germline): MGHRA, YSYEKL. V lost 5 bases and J lost 0, with 12 bases in between. The CDR3 sequence is CASSGGPTSTDTQYF. Written as DNA, the CDR3 is TGCGCCAGCAGCGGGGGTCCGACTAGCACAGATACGCAGTATTTT.

The table lists this clonotype with a few counts. The CDR3 DNA reads as TGCAGTGCTAGAGGCCCTCCGGGAAGCGGCTCCTACAATGAGCAGTTCTTC. The encoded protein is CSARGPPGSGSYNEQFF. V is TRBV20-1 and J is TRBJ2-1, with D possibly matching TRBD2 (5 bases). V gave up 1 base and J gave up 0 bases, with 16 bases separating them. The CDR3 consists of 17 residues. The germline CDR1 and CDR2 sequences are DFQATT and SNEGSKA (reference sequence).

The chain recombines TRBV12-5 with TRBJ1-1; 7 bases map to TRBD1. Unmatched junction bases numbered 10, after V lost 6 bases and J lost 6 bases. The length of the CDR3 is 14 residues. The germline CDR1 and CDR2 sequences are LGHNT and FRNRAP. CDR3 loop: CASGPSDRVAEAFF. Here the CDR3 DNA reads TGTGCTAGTGGCCCCTCCGACAGGGTCGCTGAAGCTTTCTTT.

Only a few counts were recorded for this clonotype. J is TRBJ2-7 and V is TRBV20-1, with D possibly being TRBD1 (6 bases). Trimming took 5 bases from V and 0 from J, leaving 17 bases between them. The CDR3 runs 15 residues. From germline, CDR1 is DFQATT and CDR2 SNEGSKA (reference sequence). For the CDR3, the DNA is TGCAGTGCTCGTAATCAGGGGACAAACTCCTACGAGCAGTACTTC. Its translation: CSARNQGTNSYEQYF.

The chain joins TRBV5-5 to TRBJ2-5; perhaps TRBD1 as D (5 bases). Germline lookup yields CDR1 SGHKS and CDR2 YYEKEE (reference sequence). V shed 4 bases and J shed 4 bases, with 14 bases lying between them. CDR3 length equals 14 residues. The CDR3 nucleotides are TGTGCCAGCAGCCACCCGGCAGGGTCAGAGACCCAGTACTTC. This translates into CASSHPAGSETQYF.

This clonotype came up once. One base away lies a much larger clone, so this may be a sequencing read error. This chain uses TRBV6-5 with TRBJ2-5; 7 bases agree with TRBD1. Trimming cost V 0 bases and J 3 bases; bases outside gene matches: 1. This CDR3 contains 14 residues. In germline, CDR1 is MNHEY, CDR2 SVGAGI. In nucleotides, the CDR3 is TGTGCCAGCAGTTACTCGACAGGGAAAGAGACCCAGTACTTC. The encoded protein is CASSYSTGKETQYF.

This clonotype was detected a few times. This chain uses TRBV20-1 with TRBJ1-1; D gene unclear. Germline values: CDR1 DFQATT, CDR2 SNEGSKA (reference sequence). The V end was cut by 0 bases, the J end by 4 bases, with 12 bases between. The CDR3 runs 14 residues. CDR3 region: CSAREISPGTEAFF. Here the CDR3 DNA reads TGCAGTGCTAGAGAAATTTCGCCGGGCACTGAAGCTTTCTTT.

This clonotype was counted a few times. The CDR3 coding sequence is TGCAGTGCTATAGCGGTTAATGAGCAGTTCTTC. The encoded protein is CSAIAVNEQFF. The rearrangement joins TRBV20-1 to TRBJ2-1, with a tentative D call TRBD2 (6 bases). Trimming pared 4 bases from V and 7 bases from J, leaving 8 bases between. CDR1 and CDR2 (germline): DFQATT, SNEGSKA (reference sequence). This CDR3 is built from 11 residues.